This T cell receptor beta chain was captured in a study of OX40 agonist ivuxolimab in advanced cancers. Study-wide points: The study found among the lowest clonal expansion in partial responders at 0.1-3.0 mg/kg.

Points on this clone: The antigen is unknown.

V shed 5 bases and J shed 0 bases, with 17 bases lying between them. CDR1 and CDR2 from the germline V gene are SGHTA and FQGNSA. This CDR3 has 17 residues. Produced via immunoSEQ multiplex PCR; TCRdb's table is partial and in-frame only. Here the sample spans about 14,000 clones, about 82% being singletons. The rearrangement joins TRBV7-2 to TRBJ2-1, with D possibly being TRBD2 (7 bases). The TCR was taken from an adult with an advanced solid tumor such as melanoma, head and neck, liver or kidney cancer. This sample comprised CD4+ or CD8+ T cells sorted from blood, obtained in a trial of the OX40 agonist ivuxolimab. The CDR3 nucleotides read TGTGCCAGCAGCCTGGTTGGGGGGGCTAGCTCCTACAATGAGCAGTTCTTC. Translated, it gives CASSLVGGASSYNEQFF.